A single sample is the source of the 10 T cell receptor beta chains below, sequenced in a study of vaccination and CD4 T cells after COVID-19. Treatment described: approximately 9-day PBMC culture with coronavirus spike peptide pools or control peptides (ViraFEST assay). These receptors have no known antigen. The Oncomine TCR Beta short-read assay was applied to DNA of cultured CD4+ T cells. TCRdb re-called the PCR reads through MiXCR, storing one row per CDR3 protein. The top ten hold over 15% of the sample, which has some 18,000 distinct CDR3 sequences, roughly 50% seen once. The sample here was CD4+ T cells from blood, cultured in vitro, taken before SARS-CoV-2 vaccination. The source of these receptors is a human donor who had recovered from COVID-19.

J is TRBJ1-1 and V is TRBV2; D is uncertain. There are 15 residues in the CDR3. Per the germline V gene, CDR1 is SNHLY and CDR2 is FYNNEI. Trimming left V 4 bases short and J 1 base short, with 13 bases between. The CDR3 sequence is CASSVSVFRNTEAFF. The CDR3 bases are TGTGCCAGCAGTGTTTCCGTGTTCAGGAACACTGAAGCTTTCTTT.

Of note for this clonotype: A read error may account for a junction end that differs from germline. The chain couples TRBV18 to TRBJ1-2; 7 bases map to TRBD1. CDR3 length: 13 amino acids. Germline V gene sequence: CDR1 KGHSH, CDR2 LQKENI. The CDR3 is CASSPQGNYGYTF. DNA of the CDR3: TGTGCCAGCTCGCCACAGGGGAACTATGGCTACACCTTC.

The sample holds a few counts of this clonotype. The rearrangement uses TRBV11-3 and TRBJ1-6; D is unresolved. The length of the CDR3 is 14 residues. Germline V gene sequence: CDR1 SGHNT, CDR2 YENEEA. Trimming took off 5 bases at V and 7 bases at J, with 12 bases between the two ends. CDR3 sequence (DNA): TGTGCCAGCAGCCTACGGACGGTCAATTCACCCCTCCACTTT. Translated: CASSLRTVNSPLHF. Based on the CDR3 plus reference TRBV11-3 and TRBJ1-6, the full variable domain is EAGVVQSPRYKIIEKKQPVAFWCNPISGHNTLYWYLQNLGQGPELLIRYENEEAVDDSQLPKDRFSAERLKGVDSTLKIQPAELGDSAVYLCASSLRTVNSPLHFGNGTRLTVT.

The chain uses TRBV28 and TRBJ1-1, with TRBD1 matching 7 bases. The junction had 4 bases not matched to a gene; V was cut back by 7 bases and J by 5 bases. In germline, CDR1 is MDHEN, CDR2 SYDVKM. The CDR3 is 12 residues long. CDR3 DNA: TGTGCCAGCACAACAGGGGAAACTGAAGCTTTCTTT. Protein: CASTTGETEAFF.

The genes are TRBV25-1 and TRBJ2-5; tentative D call: TRBD1 (6 bases). The CDR3 covers 15 residues. CDR1 is MGHDK, CDR2 SYGVNS, per germline. V lost 0 bases and J lost 2, with 10 bases in between. The CDR3 loop is CASSEYGGPQETQYF. CDR3 in DNA: TGTGCCAGCAGTGAATATGGGGGCCCGCAAGAGACCCAGTACTTC. Variable domain in full (rest from reference TRBV25-1 and TRBJ2-5): EADIYQTPRYLVIGTGKKITLECSQTMGHDKMYWYQQDPGMELHLIHYSYGVNSTEKGDLSSESTVSRIRTEHFPLTLESARPSHTSQYLCASSEYGGPQETQYFGPGTRLLVL.

The chain combines TRBV29-1 with TRBJ2-5; 12 bases line up with TRBD2. CDR3 size: 16 residues. CDR1 is SQVTM, CDR2 ANQGSEA, per germline. Trimming cost V 2 bases and J 2 bases; bases outside gene matches: 6. CDR3 loop: CSVEPTSGGWQETQYF. In nucleotides, the CDR3 is TGCAGCGTTGAACCCACTAGCGGGGGGTGGCAAGAGACCCAGTACTTC.

This clonotype has just a few counts. The genes are TRBV20-1 and TRBJ2-7; D is unresolved. Trimming pared 2 bases from V and 2 bases from J, leaving 10 bases between. Germline-derived CDR1 and CDR2 are DFQATT and SNEGSKA (reference sequence). There are 13 residues in the CDR3. In DNA form, the CDR3 reads TGCAGTGCTAGAAACCAGCCCCCCTACGAGCAGTACTTC. This sequence encodes CSARNQPPYEQYF.

This chain uses TRBV6-2 or TRBV6-3 with TRBJ2-5, with a tentative D call TRBD1 (6 bases). V dropped 6 bases and J dropped 5 bases, with 16 bases sitting between them. This CDR3 spans 14 amino acids. The germline V gene encodes CDR1 MNHEY and CDR2 SVGEGT. CDR3 loop: CASSQRQDGETQYF. The CDR3, as DNA: TGTGCCAGCAGCCAAAGACAGGACGGGGAGACCCAGTACTTC.

This chain connects TRBV28 to TRBJ2-7; TRBD2 matches 7 bases. Trimming cost V 6 bases and J 1 base; bases outside gene matches: 12. The length of the CDR3 is 16 residues. CDR1 and CDR2 from the germline V gene are MDHEN and SYDVKM. Here the CDR3 reads CASRCKGGFESYEQYF. The CDR3 nucleotides are TGTGCCAGCAGATGTAAGGGAGGGTTTGAATCCTACGAGCAGTACTTC.

The CDR3 spells CASSFPDRNTEAFF. The CDR3 DNA reads TGTGCCAGCAGCTTCCCGGACAGGAACACTGAAGCTTTCTTT. The rearrangement uses TRBV5-4 and TRBJ1-1; possible D gene TRBD1, 6 bases. The CDR3 totals 14 residues. Germline V lookup: CDR1 SGHNT, CDR2 YYREEE (reference sequence). With 2 bases removed from V and 1 base from J, the gap between germline ends came to 9 bases.